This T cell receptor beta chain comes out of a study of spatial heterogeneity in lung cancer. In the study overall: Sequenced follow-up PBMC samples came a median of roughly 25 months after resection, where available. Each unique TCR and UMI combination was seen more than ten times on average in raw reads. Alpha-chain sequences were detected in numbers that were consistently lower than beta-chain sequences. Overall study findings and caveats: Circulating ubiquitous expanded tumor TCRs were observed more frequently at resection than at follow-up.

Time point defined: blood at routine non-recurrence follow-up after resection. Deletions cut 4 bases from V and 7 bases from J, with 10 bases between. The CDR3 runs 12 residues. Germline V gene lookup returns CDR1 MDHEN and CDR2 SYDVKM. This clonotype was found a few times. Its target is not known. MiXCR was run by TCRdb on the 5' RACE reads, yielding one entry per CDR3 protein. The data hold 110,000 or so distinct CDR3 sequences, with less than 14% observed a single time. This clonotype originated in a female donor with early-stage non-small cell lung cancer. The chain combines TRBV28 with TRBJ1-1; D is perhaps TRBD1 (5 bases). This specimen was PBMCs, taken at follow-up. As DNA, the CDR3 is TGTGCCAGCAGTTCAACAGGTGATGAAGCTTTCTTT. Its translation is CASSSTGDEAFF.